This T cell receptor beta chain was retrieved from a study of control samples from healthy donors and cancer patients. This CDR3 is 13 amino acids long. Per germline, CDR1 SEHNR and CDR2 FQNEAQ (reference sequence). The V gene lost 5 bases and the J gene lost 4 bases, with 12 bases spanning the gap. Data came from immunoSEQ multiplex PCR; TCRdb stores just in-frame clones and leaves some out. The data contain about 120,000 clones, 88% of them singletons. The chain carries TRBV7-9 and TRBJ2-7, with D possibly matching TRBD1 (5 bases). The sequence was collected from a woman in her 70s in good health. Material: blood. In DNA, the CDR3 is TGTGCCAGCAGCCGTGACAGAAGTTACGAGCAGTACTTC. Translating gives CASSRDRSYEQYF.